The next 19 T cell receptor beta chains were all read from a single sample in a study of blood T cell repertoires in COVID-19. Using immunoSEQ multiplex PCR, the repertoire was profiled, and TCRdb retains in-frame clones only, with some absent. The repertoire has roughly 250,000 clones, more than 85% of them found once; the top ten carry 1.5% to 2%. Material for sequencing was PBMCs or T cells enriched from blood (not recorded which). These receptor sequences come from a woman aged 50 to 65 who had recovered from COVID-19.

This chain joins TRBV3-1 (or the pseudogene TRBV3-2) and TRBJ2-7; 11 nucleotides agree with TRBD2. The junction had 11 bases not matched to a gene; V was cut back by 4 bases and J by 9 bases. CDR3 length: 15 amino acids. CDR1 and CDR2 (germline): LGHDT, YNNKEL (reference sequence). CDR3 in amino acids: CASSPGVGLAVSQYF. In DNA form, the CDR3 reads TGTGCCAGCAGCCCCGGCGTGGGACTAGCGGTGTCGCAGTACTTC.

CDR3 sequence: CASSLPSEANYGYTF. As DNA, the CDR3 is TGTGCCAGCTCACTCCCTTCAGAGGCTAACTATGGCTACACCTTC. The chain is built from TRBV18 and TRBJ1-2; no clear D. V was cut by 4 bases and J by 0 bases, with 12 bases left in between. The germline V gene has CDR1 KGHSH and CDR2 LQKENI. This CDR3 has 15 amino acids.

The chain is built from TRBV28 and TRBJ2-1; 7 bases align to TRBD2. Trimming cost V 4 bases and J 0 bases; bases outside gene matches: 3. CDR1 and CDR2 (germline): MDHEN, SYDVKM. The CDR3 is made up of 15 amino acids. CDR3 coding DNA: TGTGCCAGCAGTTCTAGCGGAGGCTCCTACAATGAGCAGTTCTTC. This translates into CASSSSGGSYNEQFF.

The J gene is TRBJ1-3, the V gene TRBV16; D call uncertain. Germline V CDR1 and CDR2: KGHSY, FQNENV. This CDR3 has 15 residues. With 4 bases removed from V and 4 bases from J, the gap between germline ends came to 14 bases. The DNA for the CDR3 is TGTGCCAGCAGCCGAGCGGGCTCGTCGGGAAACACCATATATTTT. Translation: CASSRAGSSGNTIYF.

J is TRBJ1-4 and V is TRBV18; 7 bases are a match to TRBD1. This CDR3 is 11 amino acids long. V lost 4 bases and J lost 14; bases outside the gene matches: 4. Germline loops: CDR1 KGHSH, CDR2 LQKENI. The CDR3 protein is CASSRDSNLFF. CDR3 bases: TGTGCCAGCTCACGGGACAGTAACCTGTTTTTT.

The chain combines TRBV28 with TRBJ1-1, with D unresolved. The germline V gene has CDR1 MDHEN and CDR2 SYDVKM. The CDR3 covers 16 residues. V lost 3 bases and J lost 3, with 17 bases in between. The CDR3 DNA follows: TGTGCCAGCAGTTTCCCCCAAAGGAGATCCGACACTGAAGCTTTCTTT. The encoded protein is CASSFPQRRSDTEAFF.

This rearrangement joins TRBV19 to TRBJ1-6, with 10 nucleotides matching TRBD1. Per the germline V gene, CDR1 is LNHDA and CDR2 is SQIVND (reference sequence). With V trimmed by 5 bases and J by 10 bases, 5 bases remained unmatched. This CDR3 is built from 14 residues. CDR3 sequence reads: CASSWGTGESPLHF. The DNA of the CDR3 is TGTGCCAGTAGTTGGGGGACAGGGGAATCACCCCTCCACTTT.

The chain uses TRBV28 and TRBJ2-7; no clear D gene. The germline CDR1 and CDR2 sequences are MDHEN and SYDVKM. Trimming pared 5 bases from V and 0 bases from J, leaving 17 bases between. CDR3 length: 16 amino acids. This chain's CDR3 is CASSLRLDKSSYEQYF. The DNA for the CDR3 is TGTGCCAGCAGTCTTCGACTCGATAAAAGCTCCTACGAGCAGTACTTC.

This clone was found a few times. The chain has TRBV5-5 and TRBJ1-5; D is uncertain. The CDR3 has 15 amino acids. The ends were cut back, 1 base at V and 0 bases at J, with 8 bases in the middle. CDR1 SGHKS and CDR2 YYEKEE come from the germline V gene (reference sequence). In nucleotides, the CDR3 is TGTGCCAGCAGCTTGTTCGCTAATAGCAATCAGCCCCAGCATTTT. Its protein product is CASSLFANSNQPQHF.

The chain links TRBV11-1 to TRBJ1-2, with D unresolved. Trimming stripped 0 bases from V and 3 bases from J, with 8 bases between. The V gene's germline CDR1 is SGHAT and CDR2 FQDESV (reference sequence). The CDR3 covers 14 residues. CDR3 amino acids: CASSLAEGHYGYTF. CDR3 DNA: TGTGCCAGCAGCTTAGCGGAGGGCCACTATGGCTACACCTTC.

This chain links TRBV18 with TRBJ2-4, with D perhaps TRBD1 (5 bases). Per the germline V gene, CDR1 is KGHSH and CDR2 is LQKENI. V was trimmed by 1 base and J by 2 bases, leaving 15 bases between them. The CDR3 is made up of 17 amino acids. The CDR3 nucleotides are TGTGCCAGCTCACCACAGGCATCAGGGTCGACCAAAAACATTCAGTACTTC. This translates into CASSPQASGSTKNIQYF.

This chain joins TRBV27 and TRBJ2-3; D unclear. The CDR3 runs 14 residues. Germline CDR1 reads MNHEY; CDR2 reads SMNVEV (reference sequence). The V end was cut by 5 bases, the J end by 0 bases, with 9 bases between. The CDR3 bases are TGTGCCAGCAGTCCTCTACCTAGCACAGATACGCAGTATTTT. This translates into CASSPLPSTDTQYF.

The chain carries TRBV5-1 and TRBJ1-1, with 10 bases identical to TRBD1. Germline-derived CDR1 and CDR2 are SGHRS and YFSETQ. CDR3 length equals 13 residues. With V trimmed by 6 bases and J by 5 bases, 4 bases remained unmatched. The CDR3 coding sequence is TGCGCCAGCACCGGGACAGGGGAGACTGAAGCTTTCTTT. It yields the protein CASTGTGETEAFF.

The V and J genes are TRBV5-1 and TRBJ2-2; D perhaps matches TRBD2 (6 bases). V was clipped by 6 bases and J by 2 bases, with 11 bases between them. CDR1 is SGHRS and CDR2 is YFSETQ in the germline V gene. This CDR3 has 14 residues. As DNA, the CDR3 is TGCGCCAGCACCATGCGGGGTAACACCGGGGAGCTGTTTTTT. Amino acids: CASTMRGNTGELFF.

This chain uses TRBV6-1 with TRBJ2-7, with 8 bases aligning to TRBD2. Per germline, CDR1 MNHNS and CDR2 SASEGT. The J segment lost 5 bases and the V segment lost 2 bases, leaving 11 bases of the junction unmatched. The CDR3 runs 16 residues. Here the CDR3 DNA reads TGTGCCAGCAGTGAATATGGCAGCGGGCGGGAGGACGAGCAGTACTTC. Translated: CASSEYGSGREDEQYF.

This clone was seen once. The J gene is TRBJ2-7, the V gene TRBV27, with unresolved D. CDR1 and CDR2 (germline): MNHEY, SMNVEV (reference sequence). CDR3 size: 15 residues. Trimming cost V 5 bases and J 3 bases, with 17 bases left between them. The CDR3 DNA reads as TGTGCCAGCAGTGCCACGGCAACCGGGTTCTACGAGCAGTACTTC. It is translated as CASSATATGFYEQYF.

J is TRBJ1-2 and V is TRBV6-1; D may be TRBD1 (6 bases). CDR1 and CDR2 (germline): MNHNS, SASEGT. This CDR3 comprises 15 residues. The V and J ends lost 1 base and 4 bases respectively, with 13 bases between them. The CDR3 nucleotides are TGTGCCAGCAGTGAAGGAGGGGGAAGGGGCTATGGCTACACCTTC. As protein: CASSEGGGRGYGYTF.

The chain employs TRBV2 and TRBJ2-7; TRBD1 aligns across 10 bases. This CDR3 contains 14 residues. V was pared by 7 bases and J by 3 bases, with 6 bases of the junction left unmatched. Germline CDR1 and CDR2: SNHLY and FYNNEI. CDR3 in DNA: TGTGCCAGCAACTCCGGACAGGGGGACTACGAGCAGTACTTC. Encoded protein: CASNSGQGDYEQYF.

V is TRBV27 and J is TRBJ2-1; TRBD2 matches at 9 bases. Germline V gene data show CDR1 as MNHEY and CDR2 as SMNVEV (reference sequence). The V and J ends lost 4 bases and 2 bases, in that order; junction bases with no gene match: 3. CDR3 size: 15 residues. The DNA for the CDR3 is TGTGCCAGCAGTTCCCTAGCGGGGACCTACAATGAGCAGTTCTTC. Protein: CASSSLAGTYNEQFF.